Following are 5 T cell receptor beta chains from one sample sequenced in a study of shared clonotypes between healthy human individuals. Terminally differentiated effector memory CD45RA+ cells were left out of the naive CD8 fraction, which was CD45RO-negative and positively selected for CCR7. The protocol was immunoSEQ multiplex PCR, while the TCRdb copy is restricted to in-frame clones and leaves out a portion. The data contain roughly 2.1 million clones, about 92% of them singletons. Material: naive CD8+ T cells from PBMCs. These receptors were collected from a man aged 18 to 35 in good health. Some clones in this sample may be carry-over from other donors' samples.

This clone has a single count. This chain joins TRBV7-8 and TRBJ2-5; perhaps TRBD2 as D (5 bases). Trimming shortened V by 2 bases and J by 2 bases, and 15 bases separated the two germline ends. From germline, CDR1 is SGHVS and CDR2 FQNEAQ. This CDR3 region has 16 residues. CDR3 in DNA: TGTGCCAGCAGCTTAATGAGGGTAGGAGGACAAGAGACCCAGTACTTC. It yields the protein CASSLMRVGGQETQYF.

This clone was picked up one time. The identical CDR3 is also encoded by other nucleotide sequences in the sample. The rearrangement uses TRBV9 and TRBJ1-2; TRBD1 agrees at 8 bases. The CDR3 totals 14 residues. Per the germline V gene, CDR1 is SGDLS and CDR2 is YYNGEE. The V segment lost 0 bases and the J segment 5 bases; nucleotides outside the gene matches: 3. The chain's CDR3 is CASSVGQGAYGYTF. In DNA, the CDR3 is TGTGCCAGCAGCGTAGGGCAGGGGGCGTATGGCTACACCTTC.

This clone was observed a single time. This same CDR3 is encoded by further DNA sequences in the sample. The V gene is TRBV29-1, the J gene TRBJ2-7, with 8 nucleotides matching TRBD1. The CDR3 sequence is 13 residues long. Germline assignment: CDR1 SQVTM and CDR2 ANQGSEA. Trimming at V came to 5 bases and at J to 0 bases, leaving 3 bases not matched to a gene. CDR3 in DNA: TGCAGCGTTCGGGACAGGAGCTCCTACGAGCAGTACTTC. It translates to CSVRDRSSYEQYF.

This clone showed up just once. This chain uses TRBV18 with TRBJ1-2; D is possibly TRBD1 (6 bases). The CDR3 is made up of 14 amino acids. Germline V gene sequence: CDR1 KGHSH, CDR2 LQKENI. The germline V and J ends were trimmed by 0 bases and 5 bases, with 10 bases remaining between them. Here the CDR3 reads CASSPPGAGYGYTF. In DNA form, the CDR3 reads TGTGCCAGCTCACCACCGGGGGCAGGTTATGGCTACACCTTC. Complete variable domain (other parts from reference TRBV18 and TRBJ1-2): NAGVMQNPRHLVRRRGQEARLRCSPMKGHSHVYWYRQLPEEGLKFMVYLQKENIIDESGMPKERFSAEFPKEGPSILRIQQVVRGDSAAYFCASSPPGAGYGYTFGSGTRLTVV.

The rearrangement uses TRBV4-1 and TRBJ1-5, with 8 bases aligning to TRBD1. Trimming took 1 base from V and 8 from J; bases not matched to a gene: 7. Germline CDR1 MGHRA, CDR2 YSYEKL. This CDR3 spans 15 amino acids. This chain's CDR3 is CASSQGWTGNEPQHF. The CDR3 nucleotides are TGCGCCAGCAGCCAAGGTTGGACAGGGAATGAGCCCCAGCATTTT.